One sample yielded the 27 T cell receptor beta chains listed below, sequenced in a study of T cell changes during pregnancy in multiple sclerosis. Some clones are missing from TCRdb's copy, which holds only in-frame ones; the method was immunoSEQ multiplex PCR. The sample lists about 38,000 clones, 91% seen once, with 12% in the top ten. The sample here was CD8+ T cells from peripheral blood mononuclear cells, taken after pregnancy. The receptor set was obtained from a female donor with multiple sclerosis, enrolled in a pregnancy study.

The rearrangement links TRBV19 to TRBJ2-2; possibly TRBD2 for D (5 bases). The CDR3 length is 13 residues. Germline CDR1 LNHDA, CDR2 SQIVND (reference sequence). The V and J ends lost 8 bases and 6 bases respectively, with 13 bases between them. The CDR3 DNA reads as TGTGCCAGTCATGGGTGGGAGTCCGGGGAGCTGTTTTTT. Translation gives CASHGWESGELFF.

This clone was seen once. The chain is built from TRBV15 and TRBJ2-1; possible D gene TRBD1, 6 bases. CDR3 length equals 14 residues. Trimming shortened V by 5 bases and J by 8 bases, and 16 bases separated the two germline ends. CDR1 and CDR2 (germline): LNHNV, YYDKDF (reference sequence). The CDR3 spells CATSAGDTGDEQFF. DNA for the CDR3: TGTGCCACCAGCGCAGGGGACACTGGGGATGAGCAGTTCTTC. The full variable domain, with the rest looked up from reference TRBV15 and TRBJ2-1, is DAMVIQNPRYQVTQFGKPVTLSCSQTLNHNVMYWYQQKSSQAPKLLFHYYDKDFNNEADTPDNFQSRRPNTSFCFLDIRSPGLGDTAMYLCATSAGDTGDEQFFGPGTRLTVL.

The chain has TRBV5-8 and TRBJ1-6, with D perhaps TRBD1 (5 bases). The CDR3 is made up of 16 amino acids. Germline CDR1 and CDR2: SGHTS and YDEGEE. Trimming removed 3 bases at V and 10 bases at J, with 20 bases between. The CDR3 region has the DNA TGTGCCAGCAGCTCATACAGGCTTTCAATGAGGTCACCCCTCCACTTT. Translated: CASSSYRLSMRSPLHF.

The chain has TRBV10-3 and TRBJ2-3; 8 bases are a match to TRBD2. V lost 2 bases and J lost 4; bases outside the gene matches: 17. The germline CDR1 and CDR2 sequences are ENHRY and SYGVKD. The CDR3 loop spans 19 amino acids. The CDR3 protein is CAISEPTEQLRGASDTQYF. CDR3 coding DNA: TGTGCCATCAGTGAGCCCACCGAACAGCTGCGGGGGGCCTCAGATACGCAGTATTTT.

V and J are TRBV2 and TRBJ2-3; 10 bases agree with TRBD1. Germline V gene lookup returns CDR1 SNHLY and CDR2 FYNNEI. Trimming at V came to 4 bases and at J to 0 bases, leaving 4 bases not matched to a gene. The CDR3 totals 16 residues. DNA for the CDR3: TGTGCCAGCAGTGGGGGGACAGGGGAGAGCACAGATACGCAGTATTTT. Translating gives CASSGGTGESTDTQYF.

This clone has only one observation. The genes are TRBV7-5 and TRBJ2-6; no DNA check was done on the table's D call, TRBD1. TRBV7-5 is termed a pseudogene. There are 18 residues in the CDR3. The CDR3 reads CVPPPGQSPRSGANVLTF. The CDR3 coding sequence is TGTGTCCCTCCACCGGGACAGAGTCCCCGCTCTGGGGCCAACGTCCTGACTTTC.

The genes are TRBV5-5 and TRBJ1-5; no definite D call. CDR1 and CDR2 from the germline V gene are SGHKS and YYEKEE (reference sequence). V dropped 0 bases and J dropped 0 bases, with 7 bases sitting between them. The CDR3 loop spans 15 amino acids. The DNA of the CDR3 is TGTGCCAGCAGCTTGGCCGGGAATAGCAATCAGCCCCAGCATTTT. Protein product: CASSLAGNSNQPQHF.

J is TRBJ2-2 and V is TRBV4-1, with D perhaps TRBD1 (5 bases). The CDR3 has 14 amino acids. From germline, CDR1 is MGHRA and CDR2 YSYEKL. V was trimmed by 2 bases and J by 6 bases, leaving 10 bases between them. This CDR3 reads CASSQSPGSGELFF. In DNA, the CDR3 is TGCGCCAGCAGCCAAAGTCCAGGGTCCGGGGAGCTGTTTTTT.

The gene calls are TRBV7-9 and TRBJ2-7, with D tentatively TRBD2 (7 bases). V gave up 8 bases and J gave up 0 bases, with 11 bases separating them. This CDR3 is built from 13 residues. Germline-derived CDR1 and CDR2 are SEHNR and FQNEAQ (reference sequence). The CDR3 DNA follows: TGTGCCAGCGGGGGGGGCAACTCCTACGAGCAGTACTTC. Protein product: CASGGGNSYEQYF.

V is TRBV13 and J is TRBJ1-1; D not certain. Trimming removed 0 bases at V and 3 bases at J, with 14 bases between. Germline V gene data show CDR1 as PRHDT and CDR2 as FYEKMQ (reference sequence). The CDR3 is 16 amino acids. The CDR3 nucleotides read TGTGCCAGCAGCTTAGGCCAACGGGGTCGGGACACTGAAGCTTTCTTT. Amino acid sequence: CASSLGQRGRDTEAFF.

The V and J genes are TRBV27 and TRBJ2-3, with 13 bases fitting TRBD2. In germline, CDR1 is MNHEY, CDR2 SMNVEV (reference sequence). V gave up 8 bases and J gave up 5 bases; unmatched junction bases: 7. This CDR3 is 15 amino acids long. CDR3 loop: CASQTSGRTKDTQYF. The DNA of the CDR3 is TGTGCCAGCCAGACTAGCGGGAGGACCAAAGATACGCAGTATTTT.

This chain connects TRBV4-1 to TRBJ1-5; D is possibly TRBD1 (6 bases). V was pared by 1 base and J by 3 bases, with 13 bases between. The CDR3 loop spans 16 amino acids. Germline lookup yields CDR1 MGHRA and CDR2 YSYEKL. CDR3 DNA: TGCGCCAGCAGCCAAGGCCCCGACAGGAACAATCAGCCCCAGCATTTT. Its protein product is CASSQGPDRNNQPQHF.

V gene TRBV7-8 combines with J gene TRBJ2-1, with a tentative D call TRBD1 (5 bases). The CDR3 has 13 residues. V was shortened by 5 bases and J by 7 bases, with 12 bases between the two germline ends. The germline V gene encodes CDR1 SGHVS and CDR2 FQNEAQ. DNA for the CDR3: TGTGCCAGCAGCCAGGGCCGCCTGAATGAGCAGTTCTTC. Protein: CASSQGRLNEQFF.

In DNA, the CDR3 is TGTGCCAGCAGTTACAACGGGGGTCTATTGGCCGGGGAGCTGTTTTTT. The encoded protein is CASSYNGGLLAGELFF. The V gene is TRBV6-5, the J gene TRBJ2-2, with D perhaps matching TRBD2 (6 bases). Per the germline V gene, CDR1 is MNHEY and CDR2 is SVGAGI. The ends were cut back, 2 bases at V and 6 bases at J, with 16 bases in the middle. The CDR3 sequence is 16 residues long.

The chain carries TRBV19 and TRBJ2-2; TRBD1 matches at 10 bases. Per germline, CDR1 LNHDA and CDR2 SQIVND (reference sequence). Trimming removed 7 bases from V and 6 bases from J; junction bases left unmatched: 5. This CDR3 has 14 amino acids. Written as DNA, the CDR3 is TGTGCCAGTACCCCGGACAGGGGGGCCGGGGAGCTGTTTTTT. Translation: CASTPDRGAGELFF.

This clone was seen only once. V is TRBV19 and J is TRBJ2-7; maybe TRBD2 (6 bases). Germline assignment: CDR1 LNHDA and CDR2 SQIVND (reference sequence). The CDR3 consists of 11 residues. V was trimmed by 4 bases and J by 7 bases, leaving 8 bases between them. The CDR3 nucleotides read TGTGCCAGTAGTACGCGGGGTGAGCAGTACTTC. This gives the protein CASSTRGEQYF.

J is TRBJ2-7 and V is TRBV10-3; D perhaps matches TRBD1 (6 bases). CDR1 ENHRY and CDR2 SYGVKD come from the germline V gene. The CDR3 is 14 residues long. Trimming took 8 bases from V and 1 from J, leaving 15 bases between them. CDR3: CAIGNRDTSYEQYF. CDR3 coding DNA: TGTGCCATCGGGAACCGGGACACATCCTACGAGCAGTACTTC.

The sample holds one count of this clone. The chain uses TRBV2 and TRBJ2-1; 8 bases are a match to TRBD1. Germline V gives CDR1 SNHLY, CDR2 FYNNEI. CDR3 size: 16 residues. Trimming at V came to 3 bases and at J to 7 bases, leaving 11 bases not matched to a gene. DNA of the CDR3: TGTGCCAGCAGTGATGGAAGGCAGGGGGCGAGGAATGAGCAGTTCTTC. Translation: CASSDGRQGARNEQFF.

The CDR3, as DNA: TGTGCCAGCTGCTACTCGGGAGAGGGCACTGAAGCTTTCTTT. It is translated as CASCYSGEGTEAFF. The chain combines TRBV27 with TRBJ1-1; D ambiguous. The ends were cut back, 8 bases at V and 4 bases at J, with 17 bases in the middle. This CDR3 is 14 amino acids long. The V gene's germline CDR1 is MNHEY and CDR2 SMNVEV (reference sequence).

The chain couples TRBV9 to TRBJ2-2; 7 nucleotides match TRBD2. Germline trimming cut 4 bases from V and 6 bases from J; bases unmatched to any gene: 12. Germline V lookup: CDR1 SGDLS, CDR2 YYNGEE. The CDR3 is 16 amino acids. CDR3 sequence (DNA): TGTGCCAGCAGCCCACGACTAGCTACGGGTTCCGGGGAGCTGTTTTTT. Amino acid sequence: CASSPRLATGSGELFF.

V usage is TRBV27 and J usage is TRBJ1-5, with D perhaps matching TRBD1 (5 bases). V was cut by 3 bases and J by 5 bases, with 26 bases left in between. The CDR3 consists of 19 residues. Per the germline V gene, CDR1 is MNHEY and CDR2 is SMNVEV (reference sequence). The CDR3 region is CASSFRAGRGHGDHQPQHF. In DNA form, the CDR3 reads TGTGCCAGCAGTTTTCGGGCAGGGAGGGGCCATGGGGACCATCAGCCCCAGCATTTT.

The CDR3 loop reads CASSLLRTPSSYNEQFF. The CDR3 DNA is TGTGCCAGCAGTCTGCTCCGCACACCTAGCTCCTACAATGAGCAGTTCTTC. The chain recombines TRBV27 with TRBJ2-1; D uncertain. Germline loops: CDR1 MNHEY, CDR2 SMNVEV (reference sequence). The V gene lost 5 bases and the J gene lost 0 bases, with 17 bases spanning the gap. The CDR3 has 17 residues.

The chain uses TRBV7-8 and TRBJ2-2, with 8 bases fitting TRBD2. V shed 2 bases, J shed 6 bases, and the junction held 5 bases outside the gene matches. Per the germline V gene, CDR1 is SGHVS and CDR2 is FQNEAQ. CDR3 length: 15 amino acids. Written as DNA, the CDR3 is TGTGCCAGCAGCTTAAGGACTAGCTCCTCCGGGGAGCTGTTTTTT. It yields the protein CASSLRTSSSGELFF.

This sequence joins TRBV7-9 and TRBJ2-3, with D possibly being TRBD2 (5 bases). Germline V lookup: CDR1 SEHNR, CDR2 FQNEAQ (reference sequence). Deletions cut 4 bases from V and 4 bases from J, with 21 bases between. The CDR3 covers 17 residues. This CDR3 reads CASSSPPVGSNADTQYF. The CDR3 nucleotides read TGTGCCAGCAGCTCGCCCCCGGTGGGGAGCAACGCAGATACGCAGTATTTT.

The chain joins TRBV7-9 to TRBJ1-6; D might be TRBD1 (6 bases). The germline V gene encodes CDR1 SEHNR and CDR2 FQNEAQ (reference sequence). CDR3 length: 15 residues. Trimming stripped 6 bases from V and 7 bases from J, with 16 bases between. The CDR3 loop reads CASRDRQEDNSPLHF. As DNA, the CDR3 is TGTGCCAGCAGAGACCGACAGGAGGACAATTCACCCCTCCACTTT.

Points on this clone: The junction shows a germline mismatch at one end, possibly a read error. Other DNA sequences of this sample code for an identical CDR3. This chain joins TRBV29-1 and TRBJ2-7; possible D gene TRBD1, 8 bases. This CDR3 has 12 amino acids. CDR1 and CDR2 (germline): SQVTM, ANQGSEA. CDR3 amino acids: CSGTTGGGQQYF. The DNA for the CDR3 is TGCAGCGGTACTACAGGGGGGGGACAGCAGTACTTT.

This chain joins TRBV7-9 and TRBJ1-1; 11 nucleotides match TRBD1. Germline CDR1 is SEHNR and CDR2 is FQNEAQ (reference sequence). The CDR3 has 12 residues. The V segment lost 8 bases and the J segment 11 bases; nucleotides outside the gene matches: 7. DNA for the CDR3: TGTGCCAGCCCGGGGGGACAGGGGGATGCTTTCTTT. Translated, it gives CASPGGQGDAFF. The full variable domain, completed using reference TRBV7-9 and TRBJ1-1, is DTGVSQNPRHKITKRGQNVTFRCDPISEHNRLYWYRQTLGQGPEFLTYFQNEAQLEKSRLLSDRFSAERPKGSFSTLEIQRTEQGDSAMYLCASPGGQGDAFFGQGTRLTVV.